The sequence of this TCR beta chain was determined in a study of blood T cell repertoires in COVID-19. The V gene lost 3 bases and the J gene lost 9 bases, with 16 bases spanning the gap. This CDR3 is 14 amino acids long. Looked up from germline, CDR1 is SGHRS and CDR2 is YFSETQ. Here immunoSEQ multiplex PCR was the method, and the copy in TCRdb shows in-frame clones only, minus some. The sample lists 240,000 or so clones, about 90% occurring once. This sequence was found in a man aged 55 to 70 who had recovered from COVID-19. This chain connects TRBV5-1 to TRBJ2-1, with D maybe TRBD2 (7 bases). Input material: peripheral blood. The CDR3 DNA sequence: TGCGCCAGCAGCTCGACCGGGGGCGGGGGTGAGCAGTTCTTC. This encodes CASSSTGGGGEQFF.